This T cell receptor (beta chain) was identified in a study of T cells in Graves' hyperthyroidism and ophthalmopathy. Each diagnosis drew on symptoms, thyroxine, TRAb, thyroid ultrasound and orbital computed tomography findings. Points from the study as a whole: A 13 V-J model separated ophthalmopathy from stable hyperthyroidism. Ophthalmopathy was model-predicted a median about 6.9 months pre-onset. Blood also contained most expanded thyroid clonotypes above 0.001.

Many counts were recorded for this clonotype. Its antigen is not known. Amplified regions were TCR beta CDR3 sequences from RNA transcripts. In the first-round RT-PCR of the TCR CDR3, the HTBI primer set was used. TCRdb recomputed calls from the multiplex PCR reads with MiXCR, one row per CDR3 protein. The sample carries more than 500,000 distinct CDR3 sequences, about 46% recorded once. The CDR3 contains 12 residues. V lost 4 bases and J 3 bases, leaving 7 bases between the germline ends. Germline loops: CDR1 SGHTA, CDR2 FQGNSA. The specimen sequenced was peripheral blood or thyroid tissue (not recorded which). The rearrangement links TRBV7-2 to TRBJ2-7; no firm D call. This receptor was taken from an adult woman with Graves' disease, either hyperthyroidism or ophthalmopathy (not recorded which). CDR3 coding DNA: TGTGCCAGCAGCTCACCCTTCTACGAGCAGTACTTC. This sequence encodes CASSSPFYEQYF.